This T cell receptor (beta chain) was captured in a study of blood T cell repertoires in COVID-19. Across the study: Both acute and convalescent COVID-19 samples were obtained from the United States, Italy and Spain. Sources were T cells, B-cell-depleted T cells, or PBMCs; the material itself was cDNA or gDNA.

Patients at the Seattle site were enrolled during active infection and followed longitudinally. V gave up 6 bases and J gave up 3 bases; unmatched junction bases: 8. Germline V CDR1 and CDR2: MNHEY, SMNVEV (reference sequence). This CDR3 has 16 amino acids. As processed by the authors: Reference gene primer amplification gave estimated nucleated cell counts. Method: immunoSEQ multiplex PCR; TCRdb's copy keeps in-frame clones and lacks some. The V and J calls and the clone size are those of that table, but D and trimming were determined from the DNA. The table has more than 300,000 clones, around 91% seen once.

Material: peripheral blood. This rearrangement joins TRBV27 to TRBJ1-4; 9 bases map to TRBD1. This clonotype was sampled from a woman in her thirties or forties with COVID-19, enrolled during active disease. In DNA form, the CDR3 reads TGTGCCAGCAGAGTTATTGGGACAGGGCCTAATGAAAAACTGTTTTTT. It translates to CASRVIGTGPNEKLFF. The whole variable domain, remainder taken from reference TRBV27 and TRBJ1-4, is EAQVTQNPRYLITVTGKKLTVTCSQNMNHEYMSWYRQDPGLGLRQIYYSMNVEVTDKGDVPEGYKVSRKEKRNFPLILESPSPNQTSLYFCASRVIGTGPNEKLFFGSGTQLSVL.